The next 27 T cell receptor beta chains were all read from a single sample in a study of cytomegalovirus exposure and HLA in healthy donors. Primers included in the PCR were 60 Vbeta and 13 Jbeta primers. Profiled with immunoSEQ multiplex PCR; TCRdb holds only in-frame clones, not every one. The sample lists 65,000 to 100,000 clones; roughly 77% were seen once. Sample: PBMCs. The receptor set was obtained from a woman in her thirties or forties in good health and CMV-seropositive.

The chain employs TRBV7-6 and TRBJ2-2; 9 bases are a match to TRBD2. V trimming: 1 base; J trimming: 1 base; junction bases outside the gene matches: 1. Germline lookup yields CDR1 SGHVS and CDR2 FNYEAQ. The CDR3 consists of 16 residues. CDR3 amino acids: CASSLELAGNTGELFF. The CDR3 DNA is TGTGCCAGCAGCTTAGAACTAGCGGGGAACACCGGGGAGCTGTTTTTT.

The J gene is TRBJ2-3, the V gene TRBV6-1; 14 positions agree with TRBD2. The V gene's germline CDR1 is MNHNS and CDR2 SASEGT. The CDR3 is 15 residues long. V lost 5 bases and J lost 6; bases outside the gene matches: 4. The CDR3 sequence: CASSSRTSGRDTQYF. The CDR3 DNA sequence: TGTGCCAGCAGTTCTCGGACTAGCGGGAGGGATACGCAGTATTTT.

The V gene is TRBV4-1, the J gene TRBJ2-3; D might be TRBD1 (6 bases). From germline, CDR1 is MGHRA and CDR2 YSYEKL. V was trimmed by 5 bases and J by 11 bases, leaving 26 bases between them. The CDR3 spans 16 residues. The CDR3 region has the DNA TGCGCCAGCAGCAAGAGTAGCGCAGGGGTAACGGATTTGCAGTATTTT. It specifies CASSKSSAGVTDLQYF.

This clone was detected only a few times. The CDR3 protein is CASSSRGGQGGTFF. The CDR3 DNA is TGTGCCAGCAGCTCGAGAGGGGGACAGGGAGGAACTTTCTTT. The chain links TRBV7-8 to TRBJ1-1, with 9 bases aligning to TRBD1. The CDR3 covers 14 residues. Losses at the gene ends were 4 bases for V and 12 bases for J; bases not matched to a gene: 12. Germline V gene lookup returns CDR1 SGHVS and CDR2 FQNEAQ.

The chain links TRBV2 to TRBJ2-5; 8 bases map to TRBD1. CDR3 length: 15 amino acids. With V trimmed by 3 bases and J by 4 bases, 7 bases remained unmatched. The germline gives CDR1 SNHLY, CDR2 FYNNEI. The CDR3 DNA reads TGTGCCAGCAGTGACAGGGGGCTATTGGGAGAGACCCAGTACTTC. It codes for CASSDRGLLGETQYF.

The V call is TRBV9, the J call TRBJ2-5, with D tentatively TRBD2 (6 bases). CDR1 and CDR2 from the germline V gene are SGDLS and YYNGEE. This CDR3 spans 14 amino acids. Trimming pared 4 bases from V and 1 base from J, leaving 11 bases between. CDR3 sequence reads: CASSLGTAQETQYF. DNA of the CDR3: TGTGCCAGCAGCCTTGGGACTGCCCAAGAGACCCAGTACTTC.

The rearrangement links TRBV28 to TRBJ1-2, with D possibly being TRBD1 (5 bases). CDR3 length: 16 residues. CDR1 is MDHEN, CDR2 SYDVKM, per germline. Between the trimmed V and J ends, which lost 3 bases and 11 bases, there was a span of 25 bases. CDR3 loop: CASSFQLGGGRLGYTF. The CDR3 DNA sequence: TGTGCCAGCAGTTTCCAACTTGGGGGGGGTCGGTTGGGTTACACCTTC.

The chain links TRBV19 to TRBJ1-1; possibly TRBD1 for D (5 bases). The germline V gene encodes CDR1 LNHDA and CDR2 SQIVND (reference sequence). V was pared by 3 bases and J by 0 bases, with 8 bases between. This CDR3 comprises 14 residues. The CDR3 region is CASSIRDLNTEAFF. Here the CDR3 DNA reads TGTGCCAGTAGTATCAGGGATCTGAACACTGAAGCTTTCTTT.

The chain recombines TRBV2 with TRBJ2-7, with 7 bases matching TRBD1. The germline V gene has CDR1 SNHLY and CDR2 FYNNEI. J gave up 5 bases and V 6 bases, and 7 bases lay outside the gene matches. CDR3 size: 13 residues. CDR3: CASSDRVWHEQYF. DNA for the CDR3: TGTGCCAGCAGCGACAGGGTCTGGCACGAGCAGTACTTC.

This chain joins TRBV7-8 and TRBJ2-2; 7 nucleotides match TRBD1. V lost 5 bases, J lost 4 bases, and 4 bases stayed unmatched. The CDR3 is 14 amino acids. Germline CDR1 and CDR2: SGHVS and FQNEAQ. The CDR3 DNA is TGTGCCAGCAGCGTAGACAGGGCCACCGGGGAGCTGTTTTTT. Amino acids: CASSVDRATGELFF.

This chain uses TRBV5-1 with TRBJ1-1, with a tentative D call TRBD1 (5 bases). Per germline, CDR1 SGHRS and CDR2 YFSETQ. V was shortened by 4 bases and J by 5 bases, with 15 bases between the two germline ends. The CDR3 sequence is 14 residues long. The CDR3 sequence is CASSRGSEGTEAFF. In nucleotides, the CDR3 is TGCGCCAGCAGCCGGGGGTCAGAAGGGACTGAAGCTTTCTTT.

The rearrangement links TRBV25-1 to TRBJ2-7; 14 bases align to TRBD2. The CDR3 length is 17 residues. Germline V gene data show CDR1 as MGHDK and CDR2 as SYGVNS. Trimming took 4 bases from V and 2 from J; bases not matched to a gene: 7. The CDR3 reads CASSGGLAGGLAYEQYF. In DNA form, the CDR3 reads TGTGCCAGCAGTGGAGGACTAGCGGGAGGCCTGGCCTACGAGCAGTACTTC.

This clone was observed once. The rearrangement links TRBV9 to TRBJ2-1, with 8 bases matching TRBD1. The V gene end was trimmed by 4 bases and the J gene end by 2 bases; junction bases not matched to a gene: 5. Germline assignment: CDR1 SGDLS and CDR2 YYNGEE. The CDR3 is 15 amino acids. In DNA, the CDR3 is TGTGCCAGCAGCTCCACAGGGGGGACCTACAATGAGCAGTTCTTC. Translated: CASSSTGGTYNEQFF.

The chain carries TRBV6-5 and TRBJ1-5; D is unresolved. V lost 6 bases to trimming and J lost 4 bases, with 10 bases between them. The CDR3 loop spans 13 amino acids. CDR1 and CDR2 (germline): MNHEY, SVGAGI. CDR3 sequence (DNA): TGTGCCAGCAGCTTAGCTTCGAATCAGCCCCAGCATTTT. Protein product: CASSLASNQPQHF.

This sequence joins TRBV5-4 and TRBJ1-2; 7 bases are a match to TRBD1. CDR3 length: 17 amino acids. The V gene end was trimmed by 0 bases and the J gene end by 3 bases; junction bases not matched to a gene: 11. Germline loops: CDR1 SGHNT, CDR2 YYREEE (reference sequence). CDR3 sequence: CASSLVHQTGADYGYTF. Written as DNA, the CDR3 is TGTGCCAGCAGCTTGGTCCACCAAACAGGGGCGGACTATGGCTACACCTTC.

The V call is TRBV2, the J call TRBJ1-1; weak D call: TRBD1 (6 bases). This CDR3 spans 18 amino acids. V dropped 6 bases and J dropped 4 bases, with 27 bases sitting between them. The germline V gene has CDR1 SNHLY and CDR2 FYNNEI. CDR3 sequence (DNA): TGTGCCAGCAGGCGGGGGGACGGGGACACTTTGAGGGGCACTGAAGCTTTCTTT. Translation: CASRRGDGDTLRGTEAFF.

This sequence joins TRBV5-4 and TRBJ2-2, with 8 bases identical to TRBD2. Germline V gives CDR1 SGHNT, CDR2 YYREEE (reference sequence). The trim removed 0 bases at V and 6 bases at J, leaving 4 bases unmatched. CDR3 length equals 15 residues. The DNA for the CDR3 is TGTGCCAGCAGCTTGGCCGGGAGGGCCGCCGGGGAGCTGTTTTTT. This encodes CASSLAGRAAGELFF.

This clone was seen only once. This chain links TRBV19 with TRBJ2-2; possible D gene TRBD2, 6 bases. V lost 11 bases to trimming and J lost 0 bases, with 13 bases between them. The germline gives CDR1 LNHDA, CDR2 SQIVND (reference sequence). The CDR3 contains 14 residues. The CDR3 protein is CARRVAANTGELFF. Here the CDR3 DNA reads TGTGCCCGGAGGGTCGCCGCGAACACCGGGGAGCTGTTTTTT.

J is TRBJ2-7 and V is TRBV28; 7 bases line up with TRBD1. Germline CDR1 and CDR2: MDHEN and SYDVKM. The V gene end was trimmed by 7 bases and the J gene end by 7 bases; junction bases not matched to a gene: 10. The CDR3 contains 13 residues. DNA for the CDR3: TGTGCCAGCACCCCGGGGACAGTCAGAGAGCAGTACTTC. This codes for CASTPGTVREQYF.

This clone was seen a handful of times. This rearrangement joins TRBV6-1 to TRBJ2-1; D is uncertain. The CDR3 runs 15 residues. V lost 1 base and J 4 bases, leaving 11 bases between the germline ends. In germline, CDR1 is MNHNS, CDR2 SASEGT. CDR3 nucleotide sequence: TGTGCCAGCAGTGAAGGGGCAGGAAATTACAATGAGCAGTTCTTC. This gives the protein CASSEGAGNYNEQFF.

The gene calls are TRBV6-5 and TRBJ2-5, with TRBD1 as a possible D gene (6 bases). Trimming removed 6 bases from V and 3 bases from J, with 11 bases in between. The CDR3 sequence is 13 residues long. Germline loops: CDR1 MNHEY, CDR2 SVGAGI. The CDR3 bases are TGTGCCAGCAGATCGAACAGGGAAGAGACCCAGTACTTC. Amino acids: CASRSNREETQYF.

This chain connects TRBV7-8 to TRBJ1-1; 8 positions agree with TRBD1. CDR1 is SGHVS and CDR2 is FQNEAQ in the germline V gene. V lost 8 bases to trimming and J lost 4 bases; unmatched junction nucleotides: 3. The CDR3 totals 12 residues. CDR3 sequence reads: CASFDRGTEAFF. CDR3 nucleotide sequence: TGTGCCAGCTTTGACAGGGGCACTGAAGCTTTCTTT.

The chain links TRBV7-3 to TRBJ2-3, with a tentative D call TRBD1 (7 bases). The germline CDR1 and CDR2 sequences are SGHTA and FQGTGA. Trimming stripped 5 bases from V and 4 bases from J, with 10 bases between. CDR3 size: 13 residues. This CDR3 is CASSQGGADTQYF. The CDR3 region has the DNA TGTGCCAGCAGCCAGGGGGGTGCAGATACGCAGTATTTT.

This chain links TRBV6-5 with TRBJ1-4; D unresolved. Trimming pared 0 bases from V and 5 bases from J, leaving 10 bases between. The CDR3 is 15 amino acids. Per germline, CDR1 MNHEY and CDR2 SVGAGI. The CDR3 spells CASSYSESLNEKLFF. The CDR3 DNA sequence: TGTGCCAGCAGTTACTCGGAGAGTCTCAATGAAAAACTGTTTTTT.

This clone was seen only a few times. The genes are TRBV29-1 and TRBJ2-7, with a tentative D call TRBD2 (5 bases). The germline CDR1 and CDR2 sequences are SQVTM and ANQGSEA. Trimming removed 7 bases at V and 1 base at J, with 11 bases between. The CDR3 spans 12 residues. CDR3 protein: CSASGLSYEQYF. As DNA, the CDR3 is TGCAGCGCAAGCGGATTGTCCTACGAGCAGTACTTC.

This chain connects TRBV5-5 to TRBJ2-3; 9 bases agree with TRBD2. Trimming removed 2 bases from V and 4 bases from J; junction bases left unmatched: 5. This CDR3 is 15 amino acids long. Germline CDR1 reads SGHKS; CDR2 reads YYEKEE (reference sequence). CDR3 loop: CASSFSIAGADTQYF. The CDR3 nucleotides read TGTGCCAGCAGCTTCTCGATAGCGGGGGCAGATACGCAGTATTTT.

In this sample, this clone turned up a few times. The chain employs TRBV15 and TRBJ1-4; 9 bases fit TRBD1. V lost 5 bases, J lost 1 base, and 8 bases stayed unmatched. The CDR3 contains 17 residues. CDR1 LNHNV and CDR2 YYDKDF come from the germline V gene (reference sequence). DNA for the CDR3: TGTGCCACCAGCGGTCTGGACAGGGGCTTAACTAATGAAAAACTGTTTTTT. As protein: CATSGLDRGLTNEKLFF.